This T cell receptor beta chain was identified during a study of shared T cell receptors in the human thymus (dated by TCRdb to the early 2020s). Notes on the research overall: The study investigated the way shared, self-reactive T-cell receptor alpha chains are produced in the human thymus.

This clone was observed once. Its antigen specificity is not known. Base-call qualities are not available, and no considerably larger clone is one nucleotide away. Reading from cysteine to phenylalanine, the CDR3 counts 14 amino acids. The retained sequence is limited to the CDR3, 42 bases, with the frame set at the first base. The V and J ends are trimmed by 2 bases and 3 bases, leaving 11 bases between them. From the germline V gene, CDR1 is SGHRS and CDR2 is YFSETQ. The library relied on the immunoSEQ multiplex PCR assay. The clones in this table, taken by TCRdb from immuneACCESS, are in-frame only. Not every clone is retained; where verified, under half of the shortfall comes from an unresolved V gene, and the cause of the rest is unknown. The sample data list 640,000 or so clones, and more than 70% of these were observed just once. Jointly, the top ten make up roughly 0.0089% of the sample. The same data also contributed to another study, on human thymus T cells. Drawing on the second study: In Finland, the donors were immunologically healthy infants who were having open corrective cardiac surgery for congenital heart defects. Thymus tissue was obtained as surgical resects removed during corrective cardiac surgery. Usage of V and J gene segments appeared to be biased in both the thymic and the peripheral blood repertoires. The related research reported highly overlapping thymic TCR repertoires among unrelated individuals. The study used fewer than ten infant thymus samples plus four related peripheral blood samples to characterize TCR alpha and beta repertoires. Donor ages ranging from 7 to 244 days were recorded, and a handful of male and a couple of female infants were included in the cohort. Thymocytes were freed from the tissue by mechanical means and kept at -70 degrees C as pellets of roughly 8.5-30 million cells. A QIAsymphony instrument was used to extract genomic DNA from the frozen cell pellets. Using the immunoSEQ multiplex PCR assay, the TCRB and TCRAD loci were amplified from a standardized quantity of quality-controlled genomic DNA. The amplicons covered the V(D)J region and were long enough to include the CDR3 and to identify the V and J genes. The amplicons were sequenced on an Illumina platform via the commercial immunoSEQ service. Primer bias and sequencing errors were corrected as previously described, and TCRAD and TCRB were defined on the basis of the IMGT database. immunoSEQ Analyzer 3.0 and VDJTools were used for repertoire analysis, which covered basic statistics, V/J segment usage, diversity estimates, rarefaction and pairwise overlap. Chao1, ChaoE, Efron-Thisted, Shannon and inverse Simpson indices were used to estimate diversity, which was also estimated on datasets down-sampled to the smallest sample. Repertoire overlap was determined by strict matching of CDR3 nucleotide sequence, V gene and J gene, and Jaccard-based multidimensional scaling clustering was applied. Thymus samples yielded on average approximately 860,000 unique TCRB clonotypes, compared with around 79,000 from blood samples.

Sequenced sample: thymocytes. The TCR originated in a boy under three years old with a congenital heart defect. Donor details come from another sample of the same person, matched by shared clones. This sequence uses TRBV5-1 and TRBJ1-1; no confident D gene assignment can be made. The encoded CDR3 is CASSFSVEDTEAFF. The DNA sequence is TGCGCCAGCAGCTTTTCCGTGGAGGACACTGAAGCTTTCTTT.